Following are 9 T cell receptor beta chains from one sample sequenced in a study of human T cells and chemical hapten exposure. TCRdb re-derived calls from the RACE reads in MiXCR, one entry per CDR3 protein. Of 240,000 or so distinct CDR3 sequences in the sample, roughly 8.9% were seen once. The time point here: pre-sensitization, week 0. Specified treatment: therapeutic diphenylcyclopropenone sensitization with weekly scalp DPC. Material: whole blood, obtained in connection with sensitization to the hapten diphenylcyclopropenone (DPC). The receptors originated from a woman aged 40 to 50 with alopecia areata. Some clones in this sample may be carry-over from other donors' samples.

This clonotype was seen more than once but under ten times. V usage is TRBV5-1 and J usage is TRBJ2-2; D is undetermined. Trimming removed 2 bases from V and 4 bases from J, with 12 bases in between. CDR1 and CDR2 from the germline V gene are SGHRS and YFSETQ. This CDR3 has 15 residues. The CDR3 DNA sequence: TGCGCCAGCAGCTTACGCCAGGTGGCCACCGGGGAGCTGTTTTTT. This encodes CASSLRQVATGELFF.

This clonotype was counted only a few times. The CDR3 protein is CASSTTTGANTEAFF. The CDR3 DNA reads TGTGCCAGCAGTACCACGACTGGGGCGAACACTGAAGCTTTCTTT. The gene calls are TRBV28 and TRBJ1-1; D possibly corresponds to TRBD1 (5 bases). This CDR3 is 15 amino acids long. V lost 5 bases, J lost 1 base, and 14 bases lay in between. Germline V gives CDR1 MDHEN, CDR2 SYDVKM.

The chain uses TRBV5-1 and TRBJ2-1; a possible D gene is TRBD1 (6 bases). The CDR3 spans 15 residues. V gave up 2 bases and J gave up 0 bases, with 9 bases separating them. In germline, CDR1 is SGHRS, CDR2 YFSETQ. The CDR3: CASSFSGDSYNEQFF. The CDR3 coding sequence is TGCGCCAGCAGCTTTTCAGGGGACTCCTACAATGAGCAGTTCTTC. Looking up the rest from reference TRBV5-1 and TRBJ2-1 gives the full variable domain: KAGVTQTPRYLIKTRGQQVTLSCSPISGHRSVSWYQQTPGQGLQFLFEYFSETQRNKGNFPGRFSGRQFSNSRSEMNVSTLELGDSALYLCASSFSGDSYNEQFFGPGTRLTVL.

This clonotype was picked up a small number of times. The genes are TRBV6-1 and TRBJ2-7; TRBD1 is a possible D gene (6 bases). Germline values: CDR1 MNHNS, CDR2 SASEGT. The V end lost 10 bases, the J end lost 3 bases, and 25 bases lay between the germline ends. CDR3 length equals 16 residues. Here the CDR3 reads CATKPQTGGYIYEQYF. The CDR3 nucleotides read TGTGCCACCAAACCCCAGACAGGCGGGTACATCTACGAGCAGTACTTC.

The DNA for the CDR3 is TGCAGTGCTAAAACCGGGACGGATGCTTTCGAGCAGTACTTC. Its translation: CSAKTGTDAFEQYF. The gene calls are TRBV20-1 and TRBJ2-7; D tentatively fits TRBD1 or TRBD2 (5 bases each). The CDR3 contains 14 residues. Deletions cut 4 bases from V and 6 bases from J, with 19 bases between. Germline V gives CDR1 DFQATT, CDR2 SNEGSKA (reference sequence).

This clonotype came up many times. This sequence joins TRBV4-3 and TRBJ2-3; perhaps TRBD1 as D (6 bases). This CDR3 comprises 15 residues. The V gene's germline CDR1 is LGHNA and CDR2 YSLEER. V lost 0 bases, J lost 2 bases, and 9 bases lay in between. In DNA form, the CDR3 reads TGCGCCAGCAGCCAAGATCCGGGACACACAGATACGCAGTATTTT. Translated, it gives CASSQDPGHTDTQYF.

This clonotype was counted ten times or more. The V call is TRBV28, the J call TRBJ2-3; no clear D. In germline, CDR1 is MDHEN, CDR2 SYDVKM. V lost 4 bases, J lost 4 bases, and 12 bases lay in between. CDR3 size: 14 residues. CDR3 amino acids: CASSYVGRADTQYF. In DNA, the CDR3 is TGTGCCAGCAGTTACGTAGGGCGCGCAGATACGCAGTATTTT.

This clonotype has only a few counts. This chain connects TRBV7-2 to TRBJ1-6, with D possibly TRBD1 on 6 matching bases. There are 16 residues in the CDR3. Trimming left V 5 bases short and J 7 bases short, with 18 bases between. The V gene's germline CDR1 is SGHTA and CDR2 FQGNSA. CDR3 DNA: TGTGCCAGCAGCACGGATCCAGGGGAAAGAAATTCACCCCTCCACTTT. Translation: CASSTDPGERNSPLHF.

This clonotype was detected only once. The chain recombines TRBV7-2 with TRBJ2-1; D gene unclear. The CDR3 spans 14 residues. Trimming left V 4 bases short and J 2 bases short, with 9 bases between. Germline V CDR1 and CDR2: SGHTA, FQGNSA. This CDR3 reads CASSSSPTYNEQFF. The CDR3 DNA is TGTGCCAGCAGCTCGTCCCCGACCTACAATGAGCAGTTCTTC. The variable domain in full, with the rest retrieved from reference TRBV7-2 and TRBJ2-1, is GAGVSQSPSNKVTEKGKDVELRCDPISGHTALYWYRQSLGQGLEFLIYFQGNSAPDKSGLPSDRFSAERTGGSVSTLTIQRTQQEDSAVYLCASSSSPTYNEQFFGPGTRLTVL.